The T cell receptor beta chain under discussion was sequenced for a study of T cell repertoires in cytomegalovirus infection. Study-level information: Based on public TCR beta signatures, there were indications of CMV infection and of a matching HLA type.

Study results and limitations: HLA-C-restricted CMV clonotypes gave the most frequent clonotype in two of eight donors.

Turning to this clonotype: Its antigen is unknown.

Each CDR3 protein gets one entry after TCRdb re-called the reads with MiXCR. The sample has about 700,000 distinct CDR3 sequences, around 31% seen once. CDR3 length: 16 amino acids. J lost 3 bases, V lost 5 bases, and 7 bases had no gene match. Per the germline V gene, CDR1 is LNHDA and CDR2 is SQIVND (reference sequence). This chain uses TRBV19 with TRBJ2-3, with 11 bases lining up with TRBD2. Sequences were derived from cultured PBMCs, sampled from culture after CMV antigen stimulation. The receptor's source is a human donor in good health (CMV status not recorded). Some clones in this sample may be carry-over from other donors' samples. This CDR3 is CASSATSGSWTDTQYF. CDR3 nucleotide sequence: TGTGCCAGTAGTGCCACTAGCGGGAGTTGGACAGATACGCAGTATTTT. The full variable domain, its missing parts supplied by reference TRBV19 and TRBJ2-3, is DGGITQSPKYLFRKEGQNVTLSCEQNLNHDAMYWYRQDPGQGLRLIYYSQIVNDFQKGDIAEGYSVSREKKESFPLTVTSAQKNPTAFYLCASSATSGSWTDTQYFGPGTRLTVL.